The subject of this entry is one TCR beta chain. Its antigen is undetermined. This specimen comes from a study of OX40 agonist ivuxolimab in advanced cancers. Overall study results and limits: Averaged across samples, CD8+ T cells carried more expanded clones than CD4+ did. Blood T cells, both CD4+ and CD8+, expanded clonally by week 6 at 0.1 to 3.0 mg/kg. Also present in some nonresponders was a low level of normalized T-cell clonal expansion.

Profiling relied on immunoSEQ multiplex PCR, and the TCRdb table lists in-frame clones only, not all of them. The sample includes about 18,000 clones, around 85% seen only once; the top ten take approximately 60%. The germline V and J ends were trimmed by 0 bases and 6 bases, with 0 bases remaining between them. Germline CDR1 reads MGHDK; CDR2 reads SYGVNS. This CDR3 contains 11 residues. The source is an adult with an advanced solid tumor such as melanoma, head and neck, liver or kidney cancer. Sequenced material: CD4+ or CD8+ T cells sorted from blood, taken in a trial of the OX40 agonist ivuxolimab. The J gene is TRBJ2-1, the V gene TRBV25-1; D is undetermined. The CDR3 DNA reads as TGTGCCAGCAGTGAATACAATGAGCAGTTCTTC. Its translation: CASSEYNEQFF.